This T cell receptor beta chain emerged from a study of T cell responses to AZD1222 COVID-19 vaccine. Method: immunoSEQ multiplex PCR; TCRdb's copy keeps in-frame clones and lacks some. The data contain 130,000 to 150,000 clones, 92% of them singletons. From germline, CDR1 is SGHDT and CDR2 YYEEEE. CDR3 size: 17 residues. V shed 4 bases, J shed 3 bases, and the junction held 6 bases outside the gene matches. This chain links TRBV5-6 with TRBJ2-1; 14 bases line up with TRBD2. The sample in question was peripheral blood, obtained on day 0 of AZD1222 vaccination. This TCR was recovered from an adult in good health. The CDR3 loop is CASSQGTSGSLYNEQFF. CDR3 bases: TGTGCCAGCAGCCAAGGGACTAGCGGGAGTCTCTACAATGAGCAGTTCTTC. Variable domain in full (rest from reference TRBV5-6 and TRBJ2-1): DAGVTQSPTHLIKTRGQQVTLRCSPKSGHDTVSWYQQALGQGPQFIFQYYEEEERQRGNFPDRFSGHQFPNYSSELNVNALLLGDSALYLCASSQGTSGSLYNEQFFGPGTRLTVL.